These T cell receptor beta chains were read from a single sample in a study of PD-L1 blockade in urothelial cancer. TCRdb keeps only in-frame clones here, not all; method: immunoSEQ multiplex PCR. The data show tens of thousands of clones, with less than 90% seen just once and around 1.9% held by the top ten. The sample was PBMCs, taken around atezolizumab (anti-PD-L1) treatment. These receptors were obtained from a man aged 60-69 years with urothelial cancer. Both conserved end residues are part of each CDR3. The D gene is left open where the match is weak. Not every row has a clone size; where given, it reads once, few, many or a size class.

CDR3 DNA,CDR3 protein,J gene,clone size,D gene,V gene
TGTGCCAGCAGCTTAGTATCCAGGGACTACACCTTC,CASSLVSRDYTF,TRBJ1-2,few,NA,TRBV7-2
TGCGCCAGCAGCCCTACCAGGGCAACTAATGAAAAACTGTTTTTT,CASSPTRATNEKLFF,TRBJ1-4,NA,NA,TRBV4-1
TGTGCCAGTAGACCCAGCGGGGCTGGGGCCAACGTCCTGACTTTC,CASRPSGAGANVLTF,TRBJ2-6,NA,TRBD2,TRBV19
TGTGCCAGCAGCGTTAATAGCGGGGGGGCGGGGGAGACCCAGTACTTC,CASSVNSGGAGETQYF,TRBJ2-5,NA,TRBD2,TRBV9
TGTGCCAGCACCCCCCAGGGGAGATTTAACTATGGCTACACCTTC,CASTPQGRFNYGYTF,TRBJ1-2,NA,NA,TRBV7-9
TGTGCCAGCAGTCGGCGGGGACAGGGAGGCAATGAGCAGTTCTTC,CASSRRGQGGNEQFF,TRBJ2-1,few,TRBD1,TRBV28
TGCGCCAGCAGCTTGGCGGGAGACCTAGCAGATACGCAGTATTTT,CASSLAGDLADTQYF,TRBJ2-3,NA,NA,TRBV5-1
TGTGCCAGCAACCTACTAGCGGACTCCTACAATGAGCAGTTCTTC,CASNLLADSYNEQFF,TRBJ2-1,NA,TRBD2,TRBV11-2
TGTGCCATCAGTGAGTCACCGGGACAGGTTAACTATGGCTACACCTTC,CAISESPGQVNYGYTF,TRBJ1-2,NA,TRBD1,TRBV10-3
TGTGCCAGTAGCCAGACAGGGGGCGACGAGCAGTACTTC,CASSQTGGDEQYF,TRBJ2-7,NA,TRBD1,TRBV19
TGTGCCAGCAGCGCCCGACAGGATTCACCCCTCCACTTT,CASSARQDSPLHF,TRBJ1-6,few,NA,TRBV7-3
TGTGCCTGGAGCGCGGGGCATTCAGGGCAGCCCCAGCATTTT,CAWSAGHSGQPQHF,TRBJ1-5,NA,NA,TRBV30
TGTGCCAGCAGCTTTTGGGGGGGAACTGGAAACACCATATATTTT,CASSFWGGTGNTIYF,TRBJ1-3,NA,NA,TRBV7-8
TGTGCCAGCAGCATCTCCAGCGGGGGGGCCCTGAAGCTGTTCTTC,CASSISSGGALKLFF,TRBJ2-1,NA,TRBD2,TRBV7-6
TGTGCCAGCAGTTTAGGGGGGCCCCAGGAGCAGTTCTTC,CASSLGGPQEQFF,TRBJ2-1,NA,NA,TRBV11-1
TGTGCCAGCAGCTTAATGTTGGCGGGGGCGAGCCAAGAGACCCAGTACTTC,CASSLMLAGASQETQYF,TRBJ2-5,NA,NA,TRBV7-3
TGCGCCAGCAGCCCGGGACAGGGTGATCAGCCCCAGCATTTT,CASSPGQGDQPQHF,TRBJ1-5,NA,TRBD1,TRBV5-1